The rows below give T cell receptor beta chains drawn from one sample of a study of blood T cell repertoires in COVID-19. Only in-frame clones appear in the TCRdb table, and some are missing; sequencing was by immunoSEQ multiplex PCR. The top ten hold about 7% of the sample, which has 120,000 to 150,000 clones, approximately 80% seen once. The specimen sequenced was peripheral blood. The receptor source for this set is a human donor in a cohort sampled during active COVID-19. Each CDR3 is given with its conserved first and last residue. Each record gives: V gene, CDR3 length, J gene, D gene, clone size, CDR3 DNA, CDR3 protein. The D gene is left open where the match is weak. Only some rows state a clone size, as once, few, many or a class for expanded clones.

V: TRBV15
length: 14
J: TRBJ2-5
D: TRBD2
size: once
DNA: TGTGCCACCAGCAGATCCGGGGGGCAAGAGACCCAGTACTTC
CDR3: CATSRSGGQETQYF

V: TRBV3-1/TRBV3-2
length: 14
J: TRBJ2-1
D: NA
size: NA
DNA: TGTGCCAGCAGCCGGCGGGCGGGCGCTAATGAGCAGTTCTTC
CDR3: CASSRRAGANEQFF

V: TRBV9
length: 16
J: TRBJ1-2
D: TRBD1
size: few
DNA: TGTGCCAGCAGCGTACCCAGACAGGGGACTAACTATGGCTACACCTTC
CDR3: CASSVPRQGTNYGYTF

V: TRBV5-4
length: 14
J: TRBJ2-1
D: TRBD2
size: NA
DNA: TGTGCCAGCAGCCCGGGACTAGTTATCGATGAGCAGTTCTTC
CDR3: CASSPGLVIDEQFF

V: TRBV20-1
length: 14
J: TRBJ2-2
D: NA
size: few
DNA: TGCAGTGCTAGTGGGCAGGGGGGCACCGGGGAGCTGTTTTTT
CDR3: CSASGQGGTGELFF

V: TRBV6-6
length: 14
J: TRBJ2-2
D: NA
size: few
DNA: TGTGCCAGCAGTTTTACTGCGAACACCGGGGAGCTGTTTTTT
CDR3: CASSFTANTGELFF

V: TRBV5-4
length: 14
J: TRBJ1-1
D: NA
size: NA
DNA: TGTGCCAGCAGCTCCAGGGGTCAGAACACTGAAGCTTTCTTT
CDR3: CASSSRGQNTEAFF

V: TRBV12-3/TRBV12-4
length: 11
J: TRBJ2-3
D: NA
size: NA
DNA: TGTGCCAGCGCGGAGGTAGATACGCAGTATTTT
CDR3: CASAEVDTQYF

V: TRBV5-1
length: 16
J: TRBJ2-7
D: TRBD1
size: NA
DNA: TGCGCCAGCAGCTTCTTCGGACAGGGTCAGTCGTACGAGCAGTACTTC
CDR3: CASSFFGQGQSYEQYF

V: TRBV6-5
length: 14
J: TRBJ2-7
D: TRBD1
size: NA
DNA: TGTGCCAGCAGTTACATGGACAGGGGACACGAGCAGTACTTC
CDR3: CASSYMDRGHEQYF

V: TRBV18
length: 14
J: TRBJ1-5
D: TRBD1
size: NA
DNA: TGTGCCAGCGCTTCCCGGGACAGCTATCAGCCCCAGCATTTT
CDR3: CASASRDSYQPQHF

V: TRBV30
length: 16
J: TRBJ1-4
D: NA
size: once
DNA: TGTGCCTGGAGTCTGCCGATGACAGGATCAAATGAAAAACTGTTTTTT
CDR3: CAWSLPMTGSNEKLFF

V: TRBV25-1
length: 13
J: TRBJ2-3
D: NA
size: NA
DNA: TGTGCCAGCGGCACAACAGGGACAGATACGCAGTATTTT
CDR3: CASGTTGTDTQYF

V: TRBV19
length: 15
J: TRBJ1-4
D: NA
size: NA
DNA: TGTGCCAGTAGTGCCTCAGGGGCCTGGGGTGAAAAACTGTTTTTT
CDR3: CASSASGAWGEKLFF

V: TRBV9
length: 11
J: TRBJ2-3
D: NA
size: NA
DNA: TGTGCCAGCAGCGTAGCTGATACGCAGTATTTT
CDR3: CASSVADTQYF

V: TRBV19
length: 13
J: TRBJ1-1
D: TRBD1
size: NA
DNA: TGTGCCAGTGGTGACAGGGCGAACACTGAAGCTTTCTTT
CDR3: CASGDRANTEAFF

V: TRBV5-8
length: 16
J: TRBJ2-5
D: TRBD2
size: NA
DNA: TGTGCCAGCAGCCCTGGGACTAGCGGGGGGAAAGAGACCCAGTACTTC
CDR3: CASSPGTSGGKETQYF

V: TRBV5-1
length: 16
J: TRBJ2-2
D: NA
size: NA
DNA: TGCGCCAGCAGCTTGGAGACAGGCCGGGGCACCGGGGAGCTGTTTTTT
CDR3: CASSLETGRGTGELFF

V: TRBV28
length: 14
J: TRBJ1-2
D: NA
size: NA
DNA: TGTGCCAGCAAAAAGGGGGTCTCTAACTATGGCTACACCTTC
CDR3: CASKKGVSNYGYTF

V: TRBV7-9
length: 15
J: TRBJ2-7
D: TRBD1
size: NA
DNA: TGTGCCAGCAGCAGGATGGGACAGGGGGCGAACGAGCAGTACTTC
CDR3: CASSRMGQGANEQYF

V: TRBV7-2
length: 11
J: TRBJ2-1
D: NA
size: NA
DNA: TGTGCCAGCAGCTTATCAGATGAGCAGTTCTTC
CDR3: CASSLSDEQFF

V: TRBV5-6
length: 15
J: TRBJ2-4
D: TRBD2
size: NA
DNA: TGTGCCAGCAGTCGACTAGCGGGGGACAAAAACATTCAGTACTTC
CDR3: CASSRLAGDKNIQYF

V: TRBV7-2
length: 14
J: TRBJ2-7
D: TRBD2
size: few
DNA: TGTGCCAGCAGACTTAGCGGGGGGGTTTACGAGCAGTACTTC
CDR3: CASRLSGGVYEQYF

V: TRBV5-5
length: 15
J: TRBJ2-5
D: NA
size: NA
DNA: TGTGCCAGCAGCTTTTTAGGGGAAAGTTCGGAGACCCAGTACTTC
CDR3: CASSFLGESSETQYF

V: TRBV3-1/TRBV3-2
length: 16
J: TRBJ2-2
D: TRBD1
size: few
DNA: TGTGCCAGCAGCTACCTCGGGCAGGGGGCTGGCGGGGAGCTGTTTTTT
CDR3: CASSYLGQGAGGELFF

V: TRBV2
length: 15
J: TRBJ2-2
D: NA
size: once
DNA: TGTGCCAGCAGTGAAAGGAGACAGTTATCCGGGGAGCTGTTTTTT
CDR3: CASSERRQLSGELFF

V: TRBV14
length: 14
J: TRBJ2-7
D: NA
size: NA
DNA: TGTGCCAGCAGCCAAGATATGGGCCGGGGCGAGCAGTACTTC
CDR3: CASSQDMGRGEQYF

V: TRBV6-1
length: 13
J: TRBJ1-1
D: NA
size: NA
DNA: TGTGCCAGCAGTGAAGGCGGGTGGACTGAAGCTTTCTTT
CDR3: CASSEGGWTEAFF

V: TRBV20-1
length: 15
J: TRBJ2-1
D: TRBD2
size: NA
DNA: TGCAGTGCTAGTCGACTAGCGGGGGGGCGTGGGGAGCAGTTCTTC
CDR3: CSASRLAGGRGEQFF

V: TRBV29-1
length: 13
J: TRBJ2-3
D: NA
size: once
DNA: TGCAGCGTTGAAGCCAGGGGGGCAGATACGCAGTATTTT
CDR3: CSVEARGADTQYF

V: TRBV6-6
length: 15
J: TRBJ2-5
D: TRBD1
size: NA
DNA: TGTGCCAGCAGACCCCCTCGACAGGGCCCGCAGACCCAGTACTTC
CDR3: CASRPPRQGPQTQYF

V: TRBV19
length: 14
J: TRBJ2-6
D: NA
size: NA
DNA: TGTGCCAGTAGTATCGGAGACAGGAGGAACGTCCTGACTTTC
CDR3: CASSIGDRRNVLTF

V: TRBV7-3
length: 15
J: TRBJ2-5
D: TRBD2
size: NA
DNA: TGTGCCAGCAGCACGTCCGGGACTACCCAAGAGACCCAGTACTTC
CDR3: CASSTSGTTQETQYF

V: TRBV11-2
length: 13
J: TRBJ2-7
D: TRBD1
size: NA
DNA: TGTGCCAGTACGGGACAGCAAGCCTACGAGCAGTACTTC
CDR3: CASTGQQAYEQYF

V: TRBV29-1
length: 11
J: TRBJ1-1
D: NA
size: NA
DNA: TGCAGCGTTGAAGCGGCGACAGCAGCTTTCTTT
CDR3: CSVEAATAAFF

V: TRBV19
length: 15
J: TRBJ2-2
D: TRBD1
size: NA
DNA: TGTGCCAGTAGTATAGAGCCGACAGGGTCCGGGGAGCTGTTTTTT
CDR3: CASSIEPTGSGELFF

V: TRBV18
length: 15
J: TRBJ2-2
D: TRBD2
size: NA
DNA: TGTGCCAGCTCTGGAGCGGGGGTCGACACCGGGGAGCTGTTTTTT
CDR3: CASSGAGVDTGELFF

V: TRBV28
length: 14
J: TRBJ2-5
D: TRBD2
size: NA
DNA: TGTGCCAGCAGTTCCGGACTAGGCCACGAGACCCAGTACTTC
CDR3: CASSSGLGHETQYF

V: TRBV5-1
length: 16
J: TRBJ1-1
D: TRBD1
size: NA
DNA: TGCGCCAGCAGCTTGGGGACAGGGAGGGTGAGGACTGAAGCTTTCTTT
CDR3: CASSLGTGRVRTEAFF

V: TRBV30
length: 14
J: TRBJ2-1
D: NA
size: NA
DNA: TGTGCCTGGAGTGGGACTACCCCTAACAATGAGCAGTTCTTC
CDR3: CAWSGTTPNNEQFF

V: TRBV2
length: 16
J: TRBJ2-1
D: TRBD2
size: NA
DNA: TGTGCCAGCAGGGCCCTCACGGGGGGGGTCGACAATGAGCAGTTCTTC
CDR3: CASRALTGGVDNEQFF

V: TRBV4-1
length: 16
J: TRBJ2-3
D: TRBD2
size: NA
DNA: TGCGCCAGCAGCCAAGATGGGACTAGCGGAACAGATACGCAGTATTTT
CDR3: CASSQDGTSGTDTQYF

V: TRBV7-2
length: 13
J: TRBJ1-3
D: NA
size: NA
DNA: TGTGCCAGCAGCCCCGGACAGAGAAACACCATATATTTT
CDR3: CASSPGQRNTIYF

V: TRBV7-7
length: 13
J: TRBJ1-6
D: NA
size: few
DNA: TGTGCTAGCAGCTCGGGAGGTAATTCACCCCTCCACTTT
CDR3: CASSSGGNSPLHF

V: TRBV5-4
length: 14
J: TRBJ1-1
D: NA
size: NA
DNA: TGTGCCAGCAGTAAGGGCGGGGTGAACACTGAAGCTTTCTTT
CDR3: CASSKGGVNTEAFF

V: TRBV5-1
length: 16
J: TRBJ2-2
D: NA
size: NA
DNA: TGCGCCAGCAGCTGGACCGGGACACCGAACACCGGGGAGCTGTTTTTT
CDR3: CASSWTGTPNTGELFF

V: TRBV19
length: 15
J: TRBJ2-1
D: NA
size: NA
DNA: TGTGCCAGTAGTATGCGGGCCGGCTCCTACAATGAGCAGTTCTTC
CDR3: CASSMRAGSYNEQFF

V: TRBV5-1
length: 14
J: TRBJ1-2
D: TRBD1
size: once
DNA: TGCGCCAGCAGCCCCCGGACAGGGAACTATGGCTACACCTTC
CDR3: CASSPRTGNYGYTF

V: TRBV5-6
length: 12
J: TRBJ2-1
D: NA
size: NA
DNA: TGTGCCAGCAGCTTGGCTCAGGGTGTGCAGTTCTTC
CDR3: CASSLAQGVQFF

V: TRBV30
length: 13
J: TRBJ2-7
D: TRBD1
size: NA
DNA: TGTGCCTGGCAAAAAGACAGGGACTACGAGCAGTACTTC
CDR3: CAWQKDRDYEQYF

V: TRBV28
length: 17
J: TRBJ1-5
D: TRBD1
size: NA
DNA: TGTGCCAGCAGTCTCTACCCCGGGACAGGGTTTAATCAGCCCCAGCATTTT
CDR3: CASSLYPGTGFNQPQHF